These T cell receptor beta chains were read from a single sample in a study of CD8 T cells in ankylosing spondylitis. One entry per CDR3 protein results from TCRdb running MiXCR on the 5' RACE reads. The table has about 500,000 distinct CDR3 sequences, over 4% seen once. The specimen was blood, either unsorted or a sorted T cell fraction (not recorded which). The receptor set was obtained from a male donor with ankylosing spondylitis. Each CDR3 is given with its conserved first and last residue. D genes are given only for firm matches. The size of a clone is reported for some rows only, either as once, few or many, or as a class for expanded clones.

D gene,clone size,J gene,V gene,CDR3 DNA,CDR3 protein
NA,many,TRBJ2-3,TRBV20-1,TGCAGTGCTAGAGGCCCCCGGGACATGAGGTTCGGTAATACGCAGTATTTT,CSARGPRDMRFGNTQYF
NA,many,TRBJ2-5,TRBV4-2,TGTGCCAGCAGCCAAGCTCTGCGGTCTCAAGAGACCCAGTACTTC,CASSQALRSQETQYF
TRBD2,many,TRBJ2-2,TRBV7-2,TGTGCCAGCAGCTTAGTGTTCACGGGAGGTTACACCGGGGAGCTGTTTTTT,CASSLVFTGGYTGELFF
NA,many,TRBJ1-2,TRBV25-1,TGTGCCAGCAGGCAGGGTGGTGGCTACACCTTC,CASRQGGGYTF
NA,many,TRBJ1-1,TRBV4-2,TGTGCCAGCAGCCAAGATACGGGGACTAACACTGAAGCTTTCTTT,CASSQDTGTNTEAFF
NA,few,TRBJ1-5,TRBV12-3/TRBV12-4,TGTGCCAGCAGGTTTGGGGCGACAGGCGGGGAGCCCCAGCATTTT,CASRFGATGGEPQHF
TRBD2,many,TRBJ2-1,TRBV4-2,TGTGCCAGCAGCCAAGATGACAAGGCGTGGACTAGCGGGAGTGAGCAGTTCTTC,CASSQDDKAWTSGSEQFF
NA,many,TRBJ1-1,TRBV29-1,TGCAGCGCCACCCCCCCGATGCGGGCAGCAATTGAAGCTTTCTTT,CSATPPMRAAIEAFF
NA,many,TRBJ1-1,TRBV27,TGTGCCAGCAGTTTCGACAGATACACTGAAGCTTTCTTT,CASSFDRYTEAFF
TRBD1,many,TRBJ2-7,TRBV10-3,TGTGCCATCGGAAGGACAGGAAGCTCCTACGAGCAGTACTTC,CAIGRTGSSYEQYF
NA,many,TRBJ2-2,TRBV20-1,TGCAGTGCCCCCCGGACCGCGACTGGGGAGCTGTTTTTT,CSAPRTATGELFF
NA,NA,TRBJ1-1,TRBV20-1,TGCAGTGCTAGCGATCCCGAGGAAGCTTTCTTT,CSASDPEEAFF
NA,many,TRBJ2-7,TRBV11-2,TGTGCCAGCAGCCCTAGACCCGTCGCCGAGCAGTACTTC,CASSPRPVAEQYF
NA,many,TRBJ1-5,TRBV4-2,TGTGCCAGCAGCCTCCTGCCCCGGGGGCTTGGGTGGAATCAGCCCCAGCATTTT,CASSLLPRGLGWNQPQHF
NA,many,TRBJ1-1,TRBV5-1,TGCGCCAGCAGCTCCCTGGGCGGGGGGAGCACTGAAGCTTTCTTT,CASSSLGGGSTEAFF
NA,many,TRBJ2-7,TRBV9,TGTGCCAGCAGCGTAGAGGAGGGGCCCAAGTACGAGCAGTACTTC,CASSVEEGPKYEQYF
TRBD2,many,TRBJ2-5,TRBV12-3/TRBV12-4,TGTGCCAGCAGACCTAGCGGGAGGGGGTGGGAGACCCAGTACTTC,CASRPSGRGWETQYF
TRBD1,many,TRBJ1-2,TRBV7-9,TGTGCCAGCAGATTGGACAGGGGTCATGGCTACACCTTC,CASRLDRGHGYTF
NA,many,TRBJ1-2,TRBV7-9,TGTGCCAGCAGCCCCCGGGGGGACGGAGAGCATCTCTATGGCTACACCTTC,CASSPRGDGEHLYGYTF
TRBD1,few,TRBJ2-7,TRBV10-3,TGTGCCATCAGGGGGACAGCCCAGGGCGAGCAGTACTTC,CAIRGTAQGEQYF
NA,NA,TRBJ2-5,TRBV7-7,TGTGCTAGCAGCGAGAACCCGGGGCCAAAAGAGACCCAGTACTTC,CASSENPGPKETQYF
TRBD2,few,TRBJ2-7,TRBV20-1,TGCAGTGCCAGGACTAGCGGGAGCTTCTACGAGCAGTACTTC,CSARTSGSFYEQYF
TRBD1,many,TRBJ1-3,TRBV7-2,TGTGCCAGCAGCTTAGCCGGGACAGGGCCCTCCTCTGGAAACACCATATATTTT,CASSLAGTGPSSGNTIYF
NA,many,TRBJ2-7,TRBV7-9,TGTGCCAGCAGCTTATCGATCGCGGGGCTCAGCTCCTACGAGCAGTACTTC,CASSLSIAGLSSYEQYF
NA,many,TRBJ1-5,TRBV5-5,TGTGCCAGCAGCTTGGGTTGGGGCGGCGGCAATCAGCCCCAGCATTTT,CASSLGWGGGNQPQHF
NA,few,TRBJ2-7,TRBV12-3/TRBV12-4,TGTGCCAGCAGTTTTGTCAGGGGATGGATCTACGAGCAGTACTTC,CASSFVRGWIYEQYF
NA,many,TRBJ2-7,TRBV18,TGTGCCAGCTCACCCACCTCGGGTTCCGAGCAGTACTTC,CASSPTSGSEQYF
NA,many,TRBJ1-4,TRBV12-3/TRBV12-4,TGTGCCAGCACCCGAAGGGGAGGGGACTATAATGAAAAACTGTTTTTT,CASTRRGGDYNEKLFF
TRBD2,NA,TRBJ2-7,TRBV28,TGTGCCAGCAGCTCCCCCAGGGCGCGGGAGCCCGACGAGCAGTACTTC,CASSSPRAREPDEQYF
NA,many,TRBJ1-2,TRBV2,TGTGCCAGTCCCGGGCGCCCCTCCTATGGCTACACCTTC,CASPGRPSYGYTF
NA,few,TRBJ2-7,TRBV20-1,TGCAGTGCCCTTAACTACGAGCAGTACTTC,CSALNYEQYF
NA,many,TRBJ2-1,TRBV29-1,TGCAGCGGGGTTCGGGAGTGGGTACACAATGAGCAGTTCTTC,CSGVREWVHNEQFF
NA,many,TRBJ1-1,TRBV9,TGTGCCAGCAGCGTGGCAGGAATGAACACTGAAGCTTTCTTT,CASSVAGMNTEAFF
TRBD2,many,TRBJ2-7,TRBV6-5,TGTGCCAGCAGTTACGGCGCTGGCGGGAGGGCCTACGAGCAGTACTTC,CASSYGAGGRAYEQYF
NA,many,TRBJ2-7,TRBV28,TGTGCCAGCAGTTTATTTCAACAGGGAGGACCCTACGAGCAGTACTTC,CASSLFQQGGPYEQYF
TRBD2,many,TRBJ2-5,TRBV7-3,TGTGCCAGCAGCAAGACTAGCCGGCTTGGAGAGACCCAGTACTTC,CASSKTSRLGETQYF
NA,many,TRBJ2-7,TRBV3-1,TGTGCCAGCAGCCAAAGTCGGGGAAGACCCTACGAGCAGTACTTC,CASSQSRGRPYEQYF
NA,few,TRBJ2-1,TRBV7-2,TGTGCCAGCAGCTTAGCGATATCTCCAGCCTCCTACAATGAGCAGTTCTTC,CASSLAISPASYNEQFF
TRBD2,NA,TRBJ2-7,TRBV20-1,TGCAGTGCCCCCCGGGGAGGAGCGGGAGTTATCTACGAGCAGTACTTC,CSAPRGGAGVIYEQYF
NA,many,TRBJ1-2,TRBV12-3/TRBV12-4,TGTGCCATCTCCCCCGTACAGGGCTATGGCTACACCTTC,CAISPVQGYGYTF
NA,NA,TRBJ2-7,TRBV20-1,TGCAGTGCCACCGACAGGTGGCAAGACGAGCAGTACTTC,CSATDRWQDEQYF
NA,many,TRBJ1-1,TRBV5-1,TGCGCCAGCAGCTTAAGCGGGGAGGAGGAAGCTTTCTTT,CASSLSGEEEAFF
NA,many,TRBJ2-2,TRBV7-8,TGTGCCAGCAGCTCCCGTACTCGAGTCCTCACCGGGGAGCTGTTTTTT,CASSSRTRVLTGELFF
NA,many,TRBJ1-1,TRBV20-1,TGCAGTGCTAGAGATTATAGGGGGAACACTGAAGCTTTCTTT,CSARDYRGNTEAFF
TRBD2,many,TRBJ2-5,TRBV5-5,TGTGCCAGCAGCGGACTAGCGGGCACACAAGAGACCCAGTACTTC,CASSGLAGTQETQYF